The 30 T cell receptor beta chains listed next were all sequenced from one sample in a study of CXCR3-negative and CXCR3-positive naive CD8 T cells. The authors made the TRB cDNA libraries by 5' RACE using UMI labels. TCRdb re-called the 5' RACE reads, yielding one record per CDR3 amino acid sequence without DNA. This table lists tens of thousands of distinct CDR3 sequences. Whole-study findings and limits: CXCR3-positive naive cells carried more hydrophobic TRB CDR3s than CXCR3-negative naive cells did.

These receptors' antigens are unknown. The sample consisted of naive CXCR3+ CD8+ T cells from blood. As to subset: CD45RO-CCR7+CD27+CD95- naive CD8+ T cells expressing CXCR3 (TNR3+). Receptors were obtained from a human donor in good health. Some clones in this sample may be carry-over from other donors' samples.

The chain links TRBV29-1 to TRBJ2-7. This CDR3 has 13 amino acids. Germline V lookup: CDR1 SQVTM, CDR2 ANQGSEA. The CDR3 spells CSVVTEDSYEQYF.

The gene calls are TRBV16 and TRBJ2-1. Germline values: CDR1 KGHSY, CDR2 FQNENV. The CDR3 runs to 14 residues. The CDR3 is CASSQITSYNEQFF.

This chain connects TRBV7-9 to TRBJ1-4; no DNA is available, so the TRBD1 call from TCRdb remains unchecked. The CDR3 spans 12 residues. Germline V gene lookup returns CDR1 SEHNR and CDR2 FQNEAQ (reference sequence). The CDR3 sequence is CASSASGQDLFF.

The chain links TRBV12-3 or TRBV12-4 to TRBJ1-5. This CDR3 region has 13 residues. The CDR3: CASSLVGNQPQHF.

This rearrangement joins TRBV6-2 or TRBV6-3 to TRBJ2-7; the D call of TRBD1 rests on TCRdb alone, since no DNA is present to check it. Per germline, CDR1 MNHEY and CDR2 SVGEGT. The CDR3 sequence is 15 residues long. CDR3 region: CASSYDREAYYEQYF.

This chain links TRBV7-6 with TRBJ2-1; there is no DNA to check the TCRdb D call of TRBD1. This CDR3 region has 14 residues. Germline loops: CDR1 SGHVS, CDR2 FNYEAQ. The CDR3 is CASSLGDYYGEQFF.

The V call is TRBV28, the J call TRBJ2-3; the D call from TCRdb, TRBD1, cannot be confirmed without DNA. CDR3 length: 14 residues. Germline V CDR1 and CDR2: MDHEN, SYDVKM. The CDR3 sequence is CASSPDVGTDTQYF.

The chain links TRBV20-1 to TRBJ2-7; TCRdb outputs TRBD1, but without DNA this stays unchecked. Per germline, CDR1 DFQATT and CDR2 SNEGSKA (reference sequence). The CDR3 loop spans 14 amino acids. CDR3 in amino acids: CSALGTGSSYEQYF.

V is TRBV5-1 and J is TRBJ2-3; lacking DNA, the TRBD1 call made by TCRdb goes unchecked. The CDR3 is 16 amino acids. Germline-derived CDR1 and CDR2 are SGHRS and YFSETQ. The CDR3: CASSWPEQGNTDTQYF.

This chain links TRBV20-1 with TRBJ2-2; TCRdb picks TRBD1, but there is no DNA to check that call. Germline V CDR1 and CDR2: DFQATT, SNEGSKA (reference sequence). The CDR3 has 13 residues. CDR3 protein: CSARPGGAGELFF.

V gene TRBV7-9 combines with J gene TRBJ1-1; TCRdb's assignment of TRBD1 cannot be checked, as there is no DNA. This CDR3 region has 14 residues. Germline lookup yields CDR1 SEHNR and CDR2 FQNEAQ (reference sequence). The CDR3 sequence: CASSLGSGWTEAFF.

The chain is built from TRBV7-6 and TRBJ2-1; TCRdb indicates TRBD1, and absent DNA this call remains unverified. CDR1 is SGHVS, CDR2 FNYEAQ, per germline. This CDR3 spans 14 amino acids. CDR3 region: CANRTGVHYNEQFF.

The chain links TRBV12-3 or TRBV12-4 to TRBJ2-1; TCRdb returns TRBD1, unconfirmable since there is no DNA. The CDR3 contains 16 residues. The CDR3 region is CASSLSPGEGYNEQFF.

This chain uses TRBV20-1 with TRBJ1-3. This CDR3 contains 11 residues. Germline V gene sequence: CDR1 DFQATT, CDR2 SNEGSKA (reference sequence). CDR3 amino acids: CSAKRGNTIYF.

The CDR3 loop is CASSKLAGSYNEQFF. This chain uses TRBV3-1 with TRBJ2-1; the D gene TCRdb calls, TRBD2, cannot be checked with no DNA. Germline CDR1 LGHDT, CDR2 YNNKEL (reference sequence). This CDR3 spans 15 amino acids.

V is TRBV11-3 and J is TRBJ2-2; the D call of TRBD1 rests on TCRdb alone, since no DNA is present to check it. This CDR3 has 14 residues. Germline CDR1 is SGHNT and CDR2 is YENEEA. CDR3 residues: CASSKDTYTGELFF.

The chain carries TRBV2 and TRBJ2-7. The CDR3 is 12 residues long. Germline-derived CDR1 and CDR2 are SNHLY and FYNNEI. CDR3 sequence reads: CASSGAVYEQYF.

J is TRBJ2-5 and V is TRBV27; as DNA is missing, the TRBD2 call by TCRdb cannot be tested. Germline V lookup: CDR1 MNHEY, CDR2 SMNVEV (reference sequence). This CDR3 comprises 18 residues. CDR3 sequence: CASSFTGQGPAYQETQYF.

This chain links TRBV9 with TRBJ1-2. The CDR3 consists of 11 residues. Germline assignment: CDR1 SGDLS and CDR2 YYNGEE. The CDR3 reads CASSVVAGYTF.

The chain has TRBV29-1 and TRBJ1-4; TCRdb's assignment of TRBD1 cannot be checked, as there is no DNA. Germline values: CDR1 SQVTM, CDR2 ANQGSEA. CDR3 size: 15 residues. The CDR3 spells CSVEDQEGAEEKLFF. The variable domain in full, completed from reference TRBV29-1 and TRBJ1-4, reads SAVISQKPSRDICQRGTSLTIQCQVDSQVTMMFWYRQQPGQSLTLIATANQGSEATYESGFVIDKFPISRPNLTFSTLTVSNMSPEDSSIYLCSVEDQEGAEEKLFFGSGTQLSVL.

The gene calls are TRBV27 and TRBJ1-2; TCRdb returns TRBD1, unconfirmable since there is no DNA. This CDR3 is built from 15 residues. CDR1 MNHEY and CDR2 SMNVEV come from the germline V gene (reference sequence). The CDR3 protein is CASSFSGGSNYGYTF.

The chain couples TRBV29-1 to TRBJ1-2. The CDR3 is made up of 11 amino acids. Per germline, CDR1 SQVTM and CDR2 ANQGSEA. CDR3 residues: CSVEGGYGYTF. Combining the CDR3 with reference TRBV29-1 and TRBJ1-2 gives the whole variable domain SAVISQKPSRDICQRGTSLTIQCQVDSQVTMMFWYRQQPGQSLTLIATANQGSEATYESGFVIDKFPISRPNLTFSTLTVSNMSPEDSSIYLCSVEGGYGYTFGSGTRLTVV.

The rearrangement uses TRBV7-9 and TRBJ1-2; TCRdb's assignment of TRBD1 cannot be checked, as there is no DNA. Germline V lookup: CDR1 SEHNR, CDR2 FQNEAQ (reference sequence). This CDR3 spans 17 amino acids. The CDR3 reads CASSSPEALDREYGYTF.

V gene TRBV2 combines with J gene TRBJ2-1; TCRdb designates TRBD1, a call that cannot be tested without DNA. The germline CDR1 and CDR2 sequences are SNHLY and FYNNEI. This CDR3 comprises 15 residues. This CDR3 is CASSEPRDADNEKFF.

The V gene is TRBV7-6, the J gene TRBJ2-1; TCRdb's D call of TRBD1 is untestable without DNA. The CDR3 is 13 residues long. CDR1 SGHVS and CDR2 FNYEAQ come from the germline V gene. CDR3 protein: CASSGTNYNEQFF. The full variable domain, rest sourced from reference TRBV7-6 and TRBJ2-1, is GAGVSQSPRYKVTKRGQDVALRCDPISGHVSLYWYRQALGQGPEFLTYFNYEAQQDKSGLPNDRFSAERPEGSISTLTIQRTEQRDSAMYRCASSGTNYNEQFFGPGTRLTVL.

The chain carries TRBV3-1 and TRBJ2-1; TCRdb's D call, TRBD2, is unchecked because there is no DNA. The CDR3 length is 18 residues. Germline CDR1 reads LGHDT; CDR2 reads YNNKEL (reference sequence). CDR3 loop: CASSQDGLIAGGIDEQFF.

The chain uses TRBV29-1 and TRBJ1-1. This CDR3 is built from 12 residues. The germline V gene has CDR1 SQVTM and CDR2 ANQGSEA. CDR3 sequence: CSAEGTAGGAFF.

The chain carries TRBV29-1 and TRBJ1-2; TCRdb gives TRBD1 as the D gene, but with no DNA this cannot be confirmed. This CDR3 contains 12 residues. Germline CDR1 is SQVTM and CDR2 is ANQGSEA. The CDR3 reads CSVPALRGGYTF.

The chain carries TRBV3-1 and TRBJ2-1; absent DNA, TCRdb's TRBD1 call cannot be checked. Germline loops: CDR1 LGHDT, CDR2 YNNKEL (reference sequence). This CDR3 region has 14 residues. CDR3 region: CASSQAGGYNEQFF.

The V gene is TRBV9, the J gene TRBJ2-1; TCRdb's assignment of TRBD2 cannot be checked, as there is no DNA. CDR1 SGDLS and CDR2 YYNGEE come from the germline V gene. The CDR3 runs 16 residues. The CDR3 protein is CASSVGGLAGYNEQFF.